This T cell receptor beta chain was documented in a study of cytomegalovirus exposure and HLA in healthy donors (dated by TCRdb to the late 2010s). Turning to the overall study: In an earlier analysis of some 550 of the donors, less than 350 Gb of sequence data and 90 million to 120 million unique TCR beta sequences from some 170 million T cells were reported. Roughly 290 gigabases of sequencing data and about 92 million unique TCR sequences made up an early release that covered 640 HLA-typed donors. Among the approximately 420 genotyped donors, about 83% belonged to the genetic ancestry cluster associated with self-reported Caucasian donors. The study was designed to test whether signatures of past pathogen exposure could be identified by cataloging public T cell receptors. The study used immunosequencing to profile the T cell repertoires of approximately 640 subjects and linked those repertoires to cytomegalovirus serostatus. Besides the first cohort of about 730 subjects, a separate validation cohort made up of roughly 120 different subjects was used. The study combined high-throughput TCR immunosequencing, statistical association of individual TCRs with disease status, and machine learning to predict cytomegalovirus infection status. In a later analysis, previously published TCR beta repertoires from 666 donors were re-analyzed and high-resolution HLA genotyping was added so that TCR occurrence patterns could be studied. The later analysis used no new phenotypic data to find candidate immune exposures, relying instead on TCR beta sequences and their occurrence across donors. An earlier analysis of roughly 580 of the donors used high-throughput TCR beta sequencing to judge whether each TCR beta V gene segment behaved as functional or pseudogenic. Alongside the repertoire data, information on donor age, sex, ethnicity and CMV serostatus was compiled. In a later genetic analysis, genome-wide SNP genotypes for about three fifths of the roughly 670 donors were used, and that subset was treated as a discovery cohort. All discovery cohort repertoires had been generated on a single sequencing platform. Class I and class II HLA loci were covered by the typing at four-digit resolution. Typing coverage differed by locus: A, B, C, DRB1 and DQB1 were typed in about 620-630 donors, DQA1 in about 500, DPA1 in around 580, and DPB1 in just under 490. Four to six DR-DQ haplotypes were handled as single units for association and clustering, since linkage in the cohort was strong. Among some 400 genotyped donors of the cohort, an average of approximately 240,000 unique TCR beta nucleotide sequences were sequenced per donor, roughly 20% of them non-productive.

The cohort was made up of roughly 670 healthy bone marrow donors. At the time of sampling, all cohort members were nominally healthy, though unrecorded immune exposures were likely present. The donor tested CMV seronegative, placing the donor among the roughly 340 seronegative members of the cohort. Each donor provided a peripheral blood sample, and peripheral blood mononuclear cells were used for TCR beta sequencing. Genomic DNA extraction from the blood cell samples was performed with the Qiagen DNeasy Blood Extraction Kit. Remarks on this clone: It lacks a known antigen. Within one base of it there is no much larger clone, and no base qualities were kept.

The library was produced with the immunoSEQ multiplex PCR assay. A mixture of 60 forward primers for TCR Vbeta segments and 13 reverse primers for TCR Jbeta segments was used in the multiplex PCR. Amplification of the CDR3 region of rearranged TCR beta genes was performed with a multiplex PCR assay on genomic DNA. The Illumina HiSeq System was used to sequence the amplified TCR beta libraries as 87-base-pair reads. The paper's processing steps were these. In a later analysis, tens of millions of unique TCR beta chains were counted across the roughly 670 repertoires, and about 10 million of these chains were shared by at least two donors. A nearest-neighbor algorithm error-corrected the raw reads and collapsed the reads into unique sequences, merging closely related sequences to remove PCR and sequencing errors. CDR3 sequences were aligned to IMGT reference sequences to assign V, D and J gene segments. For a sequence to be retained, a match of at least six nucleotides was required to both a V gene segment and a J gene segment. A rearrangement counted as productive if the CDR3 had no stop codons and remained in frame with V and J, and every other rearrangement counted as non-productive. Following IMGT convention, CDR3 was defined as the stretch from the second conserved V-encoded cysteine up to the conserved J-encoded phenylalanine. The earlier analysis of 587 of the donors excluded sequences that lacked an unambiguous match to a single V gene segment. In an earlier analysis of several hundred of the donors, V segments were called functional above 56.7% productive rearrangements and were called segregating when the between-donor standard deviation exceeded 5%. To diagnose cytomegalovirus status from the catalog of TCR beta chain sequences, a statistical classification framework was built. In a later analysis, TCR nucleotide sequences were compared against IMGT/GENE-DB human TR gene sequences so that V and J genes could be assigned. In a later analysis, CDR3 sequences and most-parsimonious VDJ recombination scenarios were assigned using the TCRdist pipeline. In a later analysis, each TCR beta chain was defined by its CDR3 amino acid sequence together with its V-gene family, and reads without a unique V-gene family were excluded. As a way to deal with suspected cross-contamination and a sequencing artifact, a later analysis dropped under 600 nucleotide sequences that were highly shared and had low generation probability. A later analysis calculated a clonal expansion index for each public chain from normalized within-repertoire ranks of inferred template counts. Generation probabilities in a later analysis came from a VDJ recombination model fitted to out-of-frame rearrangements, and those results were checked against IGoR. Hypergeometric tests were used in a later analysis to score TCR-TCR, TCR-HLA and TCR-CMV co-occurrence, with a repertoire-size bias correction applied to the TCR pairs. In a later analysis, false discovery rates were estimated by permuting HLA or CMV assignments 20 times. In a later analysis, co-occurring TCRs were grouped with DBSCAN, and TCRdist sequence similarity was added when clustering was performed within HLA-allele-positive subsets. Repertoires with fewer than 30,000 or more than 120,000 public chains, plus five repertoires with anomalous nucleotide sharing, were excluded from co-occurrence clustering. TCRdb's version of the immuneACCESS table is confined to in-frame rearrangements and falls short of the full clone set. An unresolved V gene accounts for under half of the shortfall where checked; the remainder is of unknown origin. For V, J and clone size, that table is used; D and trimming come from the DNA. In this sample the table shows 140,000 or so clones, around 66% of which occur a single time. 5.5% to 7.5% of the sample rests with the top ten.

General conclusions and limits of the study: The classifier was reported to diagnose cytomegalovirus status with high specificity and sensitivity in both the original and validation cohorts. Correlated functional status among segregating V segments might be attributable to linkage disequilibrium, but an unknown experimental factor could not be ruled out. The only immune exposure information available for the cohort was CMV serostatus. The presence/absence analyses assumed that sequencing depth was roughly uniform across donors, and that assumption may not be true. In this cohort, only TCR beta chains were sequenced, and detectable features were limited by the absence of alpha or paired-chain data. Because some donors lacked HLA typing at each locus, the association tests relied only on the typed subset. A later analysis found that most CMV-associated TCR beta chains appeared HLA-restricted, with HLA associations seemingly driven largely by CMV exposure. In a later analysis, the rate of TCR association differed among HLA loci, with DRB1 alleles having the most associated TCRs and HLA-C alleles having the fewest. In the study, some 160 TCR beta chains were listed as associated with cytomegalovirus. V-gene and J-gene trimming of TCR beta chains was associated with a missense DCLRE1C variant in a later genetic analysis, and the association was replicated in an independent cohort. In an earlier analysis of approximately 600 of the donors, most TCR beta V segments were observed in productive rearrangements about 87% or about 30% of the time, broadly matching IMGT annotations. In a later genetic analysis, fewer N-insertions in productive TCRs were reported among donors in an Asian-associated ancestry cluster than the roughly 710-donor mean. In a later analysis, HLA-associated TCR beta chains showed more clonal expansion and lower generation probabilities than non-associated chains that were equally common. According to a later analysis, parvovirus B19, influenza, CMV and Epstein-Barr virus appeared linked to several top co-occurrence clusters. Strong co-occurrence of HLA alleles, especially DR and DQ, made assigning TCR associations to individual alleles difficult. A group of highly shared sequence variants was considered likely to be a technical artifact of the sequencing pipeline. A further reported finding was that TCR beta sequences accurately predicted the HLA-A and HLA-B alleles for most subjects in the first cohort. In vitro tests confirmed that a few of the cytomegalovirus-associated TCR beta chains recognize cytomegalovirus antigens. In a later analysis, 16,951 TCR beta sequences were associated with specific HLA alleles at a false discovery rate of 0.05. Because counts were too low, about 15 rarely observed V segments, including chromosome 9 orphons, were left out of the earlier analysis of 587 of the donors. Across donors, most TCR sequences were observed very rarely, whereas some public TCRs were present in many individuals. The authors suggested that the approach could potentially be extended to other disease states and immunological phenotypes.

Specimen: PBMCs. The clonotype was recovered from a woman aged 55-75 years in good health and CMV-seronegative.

CDR3 loop: CASSLAGTGVNEQYF. The bases are TGTGCCAGCAGCTTGGCCGGGACAGGGGTGAACGAGCAGTACTTC. Recombination joined TRBV5-5 with TRBJ2-7, and 10 junctional nucleotides match TRBD1. Compared with germline, V lacks 0 bases and J lacks 5 bases; bases without a gene match: 5. Looking up the germline V gene (reference sequence) yields CDR1 SGHKS and CDR2 YYEKEE. The CDR3 runs 15 residues from the cysteine to the phenylalanine. Just CDR3 DNA is preserved here, 45 bases in frame from base 1.